Presented here are 8 T cell receptor beta chains from one specimen sequenced in a study of OX40 agonist ivuxolimab in advanced cancers. Profiling relied on immunoSEQ multiplex PCR, and the TCRdb table lists in-frame clones only, not all of them. This sample has 94,000 or so clones, with more than 80% found just once. The sample in question was CD4+ or CD8+ T cells sorted from blood, obtained in a trial of the OX40 agonist ivuxolimab. The receptors derive from an adult with an advanced solid tumor such as melanoma, head and neck, liver or kidney cancer.

The chain combines TRBV19 with TRBJ1-5; 9 bases agree with TRBD1. The ends lost 4 bases at V and 2 bases at J; junction bases unmatched: 6. Germline V gives CDR1 LNHDA, CDR2 SQIVND (reference sequence). CDR3 length: 16 residues. CDR3 nucleotides: TGTGCCAGTAGTACGGACAGGGGAGGTGGCAATCAGCCCCAGCATTTT. Protein sequence: CASSTDRGGGNQPQHF.

This clone is a singleton in its sample. The chain recombines TRBV9 with TRBJ1-3, with D maybe TRBD1 (5 bases). The germline V gene encodes CDR1 SGDLS and CDR2 YYNGEE. The CDR3 spans 15 residues. Between the trimmed V and J ends, which lost 3 bases and 8 bases, there was a span of 18 bases. The CDR3 coding sequence is TGTGCCAGCAGCGCTGGGGGACCTCTGGAGGACACCATATATTTT. Its translation: CASSAGGPLEDTIYF.

V and J are TRBV6-5 and TRBJ2-7; TRBD1 is a possible D gene (6 bases). Trimming left V 6 bases short and J 0 bases short, with 15 bases between. The CDR3 is 15 amino acids. Germline V CDR1 and CDR2: MNHEY, SVGAGI. This chain's CDR3 is CASSLDSLSSYEQYF. The CDR3 DNA follows: TGTGCCAGCAGCCTGGACAGCTTGTCCTCCTACGAGCAGTACTTC.

V usage is TRBV5-1 and J usage is TRBJ2-5; 12 bases agree with TRBD2. Germline V lookup: CDR1 SGHRS, CDR2 YFSETQ. The CDR3 totals 16 residues. V lost 3 bases and J lost 2; bases outside the gene matches: 5. The CDR3 spells CASSYAGTSGQETQYF. CDR3 nucleotide sequence: TGCGCCAGCAGCTATGCCGGGACTAGCGGGCAAGAGACCCAGTACTTC.

V and J are TRBV10-2 and TRBJ2-1; D ambiguous. V gave up 4 bases and J gave up 0 bases, with 10 bases separating them. This CDR3 spans 15 amino acids. CDR1 WSHSY and CDR2 SAAADI come from the germline V gene. Here the CDR3 DNA reads TGCGCCAGCAGTGTGGCCCTCAGCTCCTACAATGAGCAGTTCTTC. Its protein product is CASSVALSSYNEQFF.

V usage is TRBV7-2 and J usage is TRBJ1-4; 8 positions agree with TRBD1. This CDR3 contains 18 residues. With V trimmed by 5 bases and J by 0 bases, 11 bases remained unmatched. Germline V CDR1 and CDR2: SGHTA, FQGNSA. The CDR3 is CASSLRGPGQATNEKLFF. The CDR3 coding sequence is TGTGCCAGCAGCCTCCGCGGCCCGGGACAGGCAACTAATGAAAAACTGTTTTTT.

The chain combines TRBV7-2 with TRBJ1-4, with 7 nucleotides matching TRBD1. The CDR3 length is 14 residues. The V gene end was trimmed by 6 bases and the J gene end by 2 bases; junction bases not matched to a gene: 3. In germline, CDR1 is SGHTA, CDR2 FQGNSA. Here the CDR3 reads CASRPGQTNEKLFF. DNA of the CDR3: TGTGCCAGCAGACCGGGACAGACTAATGAAAAACTGTTTTTT.

The rearrangement uses TRBV6-5 and TRBJ2-7; D unclear. V lost 6 bases, J lost 3 bases, and 12 bases lay in between. In germline, CDR1 is MNHEY, CDR2 SVGAGI. This CDR3 is 13 amino acids long. In DNA, the CDR3 is TGTGCCAGCAGACACCCTACCCTCTACGAGCAGTACTTC. Its protein is CASRHPTLYEQYF.